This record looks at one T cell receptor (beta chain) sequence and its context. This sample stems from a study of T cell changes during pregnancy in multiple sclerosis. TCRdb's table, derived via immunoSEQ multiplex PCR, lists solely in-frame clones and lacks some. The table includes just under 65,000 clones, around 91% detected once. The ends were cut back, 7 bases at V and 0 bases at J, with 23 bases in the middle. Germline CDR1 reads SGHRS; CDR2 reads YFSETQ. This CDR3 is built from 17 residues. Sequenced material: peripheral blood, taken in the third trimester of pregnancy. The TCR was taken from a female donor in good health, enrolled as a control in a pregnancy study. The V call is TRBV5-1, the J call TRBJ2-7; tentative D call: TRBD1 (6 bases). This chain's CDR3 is CASGEGVGRSSSYEQYF. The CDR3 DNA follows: TGCGCCAGCGGCGAGGGGGTTGGACGTTCAAGCTCCTACGAGCAGTACTTC.